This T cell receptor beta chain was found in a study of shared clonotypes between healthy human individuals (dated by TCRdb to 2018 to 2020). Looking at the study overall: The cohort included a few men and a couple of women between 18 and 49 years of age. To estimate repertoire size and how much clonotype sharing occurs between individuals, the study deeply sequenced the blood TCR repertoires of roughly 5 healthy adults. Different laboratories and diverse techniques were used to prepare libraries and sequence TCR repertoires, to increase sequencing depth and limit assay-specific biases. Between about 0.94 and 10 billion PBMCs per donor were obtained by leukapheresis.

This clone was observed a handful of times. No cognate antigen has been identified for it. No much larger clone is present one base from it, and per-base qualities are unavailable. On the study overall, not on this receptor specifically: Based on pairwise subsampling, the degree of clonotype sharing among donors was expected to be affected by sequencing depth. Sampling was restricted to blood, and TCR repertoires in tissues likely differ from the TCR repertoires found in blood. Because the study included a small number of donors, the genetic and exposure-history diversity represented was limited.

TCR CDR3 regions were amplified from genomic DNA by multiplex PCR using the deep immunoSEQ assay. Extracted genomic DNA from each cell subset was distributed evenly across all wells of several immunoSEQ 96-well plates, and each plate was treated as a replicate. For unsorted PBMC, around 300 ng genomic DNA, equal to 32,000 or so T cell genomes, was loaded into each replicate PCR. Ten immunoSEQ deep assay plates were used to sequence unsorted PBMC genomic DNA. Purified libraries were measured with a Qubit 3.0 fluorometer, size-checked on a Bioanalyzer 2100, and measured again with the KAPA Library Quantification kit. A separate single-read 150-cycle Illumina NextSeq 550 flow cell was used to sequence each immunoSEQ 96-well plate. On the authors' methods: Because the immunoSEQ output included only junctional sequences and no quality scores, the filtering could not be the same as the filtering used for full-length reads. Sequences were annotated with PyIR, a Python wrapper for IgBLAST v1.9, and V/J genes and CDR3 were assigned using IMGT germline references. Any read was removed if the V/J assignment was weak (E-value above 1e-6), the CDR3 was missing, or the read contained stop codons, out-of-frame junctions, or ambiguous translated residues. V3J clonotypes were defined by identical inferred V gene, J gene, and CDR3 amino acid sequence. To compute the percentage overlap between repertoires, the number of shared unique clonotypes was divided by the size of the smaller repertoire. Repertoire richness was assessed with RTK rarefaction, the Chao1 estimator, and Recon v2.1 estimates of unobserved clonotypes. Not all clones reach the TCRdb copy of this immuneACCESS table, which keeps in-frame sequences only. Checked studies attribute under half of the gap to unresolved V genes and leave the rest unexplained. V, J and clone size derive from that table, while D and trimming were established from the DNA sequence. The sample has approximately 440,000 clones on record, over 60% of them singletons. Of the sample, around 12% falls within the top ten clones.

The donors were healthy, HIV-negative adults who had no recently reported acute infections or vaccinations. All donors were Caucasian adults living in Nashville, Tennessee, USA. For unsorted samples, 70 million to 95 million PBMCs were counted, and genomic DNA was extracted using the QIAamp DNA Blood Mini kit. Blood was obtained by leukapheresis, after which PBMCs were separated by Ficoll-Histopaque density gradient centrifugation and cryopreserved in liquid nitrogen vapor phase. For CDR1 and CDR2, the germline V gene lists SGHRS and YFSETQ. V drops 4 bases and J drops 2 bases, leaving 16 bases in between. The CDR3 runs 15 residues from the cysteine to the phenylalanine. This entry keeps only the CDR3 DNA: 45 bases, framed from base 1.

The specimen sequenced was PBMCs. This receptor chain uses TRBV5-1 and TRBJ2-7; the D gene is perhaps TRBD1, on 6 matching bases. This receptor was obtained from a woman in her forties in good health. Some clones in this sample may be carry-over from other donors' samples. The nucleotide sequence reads TGCGCCAGCAGCCCGAACGCCGGACAGCCCTACGAGCAGTACTTC. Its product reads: CASSPNAGQPYEQYF. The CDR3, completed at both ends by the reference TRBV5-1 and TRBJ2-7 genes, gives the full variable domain KAGVTQTPRYLIKTRGQQVTLSCSPISGHRSVSWYQQTPGQGLQFLFEYFSETQRNKGNFPGRFSGRQFSNSRSEMNVSTLELGDSALYLCASSPNAGQPYEQYFGPGTRLTVT.